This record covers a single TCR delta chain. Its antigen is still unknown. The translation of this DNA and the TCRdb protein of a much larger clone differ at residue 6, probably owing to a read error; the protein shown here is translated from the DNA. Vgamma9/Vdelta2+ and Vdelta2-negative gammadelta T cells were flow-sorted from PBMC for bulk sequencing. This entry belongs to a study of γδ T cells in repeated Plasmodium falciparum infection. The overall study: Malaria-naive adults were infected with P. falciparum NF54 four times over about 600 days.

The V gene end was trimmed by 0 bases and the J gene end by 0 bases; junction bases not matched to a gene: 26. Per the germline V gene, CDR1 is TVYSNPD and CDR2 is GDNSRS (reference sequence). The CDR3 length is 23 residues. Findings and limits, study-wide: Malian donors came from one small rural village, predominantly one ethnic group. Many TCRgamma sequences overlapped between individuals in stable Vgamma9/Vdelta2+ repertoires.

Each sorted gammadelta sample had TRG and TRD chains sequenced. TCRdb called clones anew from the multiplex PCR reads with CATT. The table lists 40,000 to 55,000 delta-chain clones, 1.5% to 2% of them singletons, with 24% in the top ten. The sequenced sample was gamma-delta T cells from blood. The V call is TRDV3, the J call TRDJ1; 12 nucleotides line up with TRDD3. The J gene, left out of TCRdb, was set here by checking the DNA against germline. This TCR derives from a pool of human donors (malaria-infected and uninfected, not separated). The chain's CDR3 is CAFRLHPTLKHWGIPKYTDKLIF. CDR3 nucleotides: TGTGCCTTTAGGCTGCACCCTACGCTGAAACACTGGGGGATACCGAAGTACACCGATAAACTCATCTTT.